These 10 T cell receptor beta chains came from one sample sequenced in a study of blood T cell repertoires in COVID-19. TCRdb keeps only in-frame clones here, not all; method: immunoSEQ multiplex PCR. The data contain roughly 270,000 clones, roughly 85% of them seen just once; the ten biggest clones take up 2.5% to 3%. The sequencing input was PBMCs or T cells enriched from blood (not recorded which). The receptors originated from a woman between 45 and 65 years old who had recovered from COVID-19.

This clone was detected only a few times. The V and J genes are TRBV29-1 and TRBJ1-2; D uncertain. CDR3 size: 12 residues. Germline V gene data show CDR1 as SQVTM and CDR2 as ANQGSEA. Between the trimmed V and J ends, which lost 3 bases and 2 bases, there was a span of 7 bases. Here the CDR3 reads CSVDPVNYGYTF. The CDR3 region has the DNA TGCAGCGTTGACCCCGTCAACTATGGCTACACCTTC.

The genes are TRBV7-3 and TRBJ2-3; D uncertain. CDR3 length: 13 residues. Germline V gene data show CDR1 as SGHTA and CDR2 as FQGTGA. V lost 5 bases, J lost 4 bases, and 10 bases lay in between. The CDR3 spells CASSQILADTQYF. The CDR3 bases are TGTGCCAGCAGCCAAATTCTAGCAGATACGCAGTATTTT.

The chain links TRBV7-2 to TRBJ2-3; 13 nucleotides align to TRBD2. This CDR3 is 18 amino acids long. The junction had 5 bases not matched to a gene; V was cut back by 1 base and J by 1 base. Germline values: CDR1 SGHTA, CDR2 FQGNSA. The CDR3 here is CASSLEALAGGGTDTQYF. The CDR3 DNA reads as TGTGCCAGCAGCTTAGAGGCACTAGCGGGAGGGGGCACAGATACGCAGTATTTT.

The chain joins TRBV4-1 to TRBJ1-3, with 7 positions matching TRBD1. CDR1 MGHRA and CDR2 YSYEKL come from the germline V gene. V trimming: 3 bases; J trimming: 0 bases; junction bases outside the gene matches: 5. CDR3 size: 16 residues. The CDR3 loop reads CASSHRRDSSGNTIYF. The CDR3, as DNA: TGCGCCAGCAGCCACCGACGGGACAGCTCTGGAAACACCATATATTTT.

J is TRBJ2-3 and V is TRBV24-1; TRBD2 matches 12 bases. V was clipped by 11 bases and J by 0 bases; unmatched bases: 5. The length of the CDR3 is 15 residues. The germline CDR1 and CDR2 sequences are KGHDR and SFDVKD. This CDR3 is CANLAGGTSTDTQYF. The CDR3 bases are TGTGCCAACCTAGCGGGAGGGACGAGCACAGATACGCAGTATTTT.

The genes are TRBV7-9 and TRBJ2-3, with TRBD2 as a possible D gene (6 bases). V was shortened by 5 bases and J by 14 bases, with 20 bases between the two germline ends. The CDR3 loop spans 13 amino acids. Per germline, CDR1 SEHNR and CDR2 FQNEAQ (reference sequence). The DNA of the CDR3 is TGTGCCAGCAGCACCGGGACTGCCCTGGAGTGGTATTTT. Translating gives CASSTGTALEWYF.

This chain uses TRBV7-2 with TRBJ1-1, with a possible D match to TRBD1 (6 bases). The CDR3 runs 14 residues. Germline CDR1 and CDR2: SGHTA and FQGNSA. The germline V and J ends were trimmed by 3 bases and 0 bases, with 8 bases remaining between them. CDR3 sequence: CASSFTGLNTEAFF. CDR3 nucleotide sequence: TGTGCCAGCAGCTTCACAGGGCTGAACACTGAAGCTTTCTTT. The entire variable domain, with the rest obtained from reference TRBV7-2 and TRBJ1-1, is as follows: GAGVSQSPSNKVTEKGKDVELRCDPISGHTALYWYRQSLGQGLEFLIYFQGNSAPDKSGLPSDRFSAERTGGSVSTLTIQRTQQEDSAVYLCASSFTGLNTEAFFGQGTRLTVV.

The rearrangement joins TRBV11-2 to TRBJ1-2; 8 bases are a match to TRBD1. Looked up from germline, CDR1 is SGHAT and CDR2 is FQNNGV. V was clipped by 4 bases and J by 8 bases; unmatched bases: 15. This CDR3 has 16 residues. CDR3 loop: CASSSLLDRDSGGYTF. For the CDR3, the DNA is TGTGCCAGCAGCTCTCTCCTGGACAGGGACTCGGGAGGCTACACCTTC.

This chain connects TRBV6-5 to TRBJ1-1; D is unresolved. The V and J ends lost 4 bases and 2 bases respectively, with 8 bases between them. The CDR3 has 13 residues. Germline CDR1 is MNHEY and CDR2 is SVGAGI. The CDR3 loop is CASSLAQNTEAFF. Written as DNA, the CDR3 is TGTGCCAGCAGTTTAGCACAAAACACTGAAGCTTTCTTT.

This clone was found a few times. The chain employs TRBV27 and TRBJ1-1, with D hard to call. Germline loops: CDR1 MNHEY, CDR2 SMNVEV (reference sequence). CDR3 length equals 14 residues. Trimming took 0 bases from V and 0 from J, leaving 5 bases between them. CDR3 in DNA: TGTGCCAGCAGTTTATCGAGGATGAACACTGAAGCTTTCTTT. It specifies CASSLSRMNTEAFF.